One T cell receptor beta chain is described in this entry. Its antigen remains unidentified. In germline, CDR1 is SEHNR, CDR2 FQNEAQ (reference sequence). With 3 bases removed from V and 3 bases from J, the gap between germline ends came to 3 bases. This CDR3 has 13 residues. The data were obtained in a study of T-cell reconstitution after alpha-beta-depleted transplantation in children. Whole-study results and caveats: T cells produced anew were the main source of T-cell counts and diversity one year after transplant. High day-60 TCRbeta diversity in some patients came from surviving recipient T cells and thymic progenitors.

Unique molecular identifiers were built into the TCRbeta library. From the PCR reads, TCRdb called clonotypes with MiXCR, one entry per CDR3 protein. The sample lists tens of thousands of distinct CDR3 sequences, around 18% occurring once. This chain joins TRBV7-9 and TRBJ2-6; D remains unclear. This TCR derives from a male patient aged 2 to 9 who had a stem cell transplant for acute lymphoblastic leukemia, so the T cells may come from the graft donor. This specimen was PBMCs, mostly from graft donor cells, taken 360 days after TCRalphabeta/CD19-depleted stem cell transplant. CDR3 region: CASSFGGANVLTF. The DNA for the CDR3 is TGTGCCAGCAGCTTCGGTGGGGCCAACGTCCTGACTTTC.